Below are 4 T cell receptor beta chains sequenced from a single sample in a study of cytomegalovirus exposure and HLA in healthy donors. Some clones are missing from TCRdb's copy, which holds only in-frame ones; the method was immunoSEQ multiplex PCR. The table lists tens of thousands of clones, 85% of them singletons, with 3% in the top ten. The sequencing sample was made of PBMCs. The receptors stem from a young man in good health and CMV-seronegative.

A few counts support this clone. The chain links TRBV5-8 to TRBJ1-5, with 12 positions matching TRBD1. Germline V CDR1 and CDR2: SGHTS, YDEGEE. Trimming at V came to 4 bases and at J to 7 bases, leaving 9 bases not matched to a gene. CDR3 length equals 16 residues. CDR3 bases: TGTGCCAGCAGCGCAGCAGGGACAGGGGGCGGGCAGCCCCAGCATTTT. As protein: CASSAAGTGGGQPQHF. Full variable domain (missing parts from reference TRBV5-8 and TRBJ1-5): EAGVTQSPTHLIKTRGQQATLRCSPISGHTSVYWYQQALGLGLQFLLWYDEGEERNRGNFPPRFSGRQFPNYSSELNVNALELEDSALYLCASSAAGTGGGQPQHFGDGTRLSIL.

This rearrangement joins TRBV7-6 to TRBJ2-7; 7 positions match TRBD1. After removal of 4 bases from V and 2 bases from J, the junction contained 11 bases not matched to a gene. From germline, CDR1 is SGHVS and CDR2 FNYEAQ. The CDR3 consists of 16 residues. The CDR3 nucleotides read TGTGCCAGCAGCTCCCCGGGGATAGGGGGCCCCTACGAGCAGTACTTC. Protein sequence: CASSSPGIGGPYEQYF.

In this sample, this clone is medium-sized (0.01 to 0.1%). The chain employs TRBV18 and TRBJ2-2; 9 bases fit TRBD2. Trimming cost V 4 bases and J 0 bases; bases outside gene matches: 6. The CDR3 loop spans 17 amino acids. Germline values: CDR1 KGHSH, CDR2 LQKENI. In DNA, the CDR3 is TGTGCCAGCTCACTATCGGTAGCGGGGGCGAACACCGGGGAGCTGTTTTTT. Its protein is CASSLSVAGANTGELFF.

The rearrangement joins TRBV5-4 to TRBJ1-1, with no clear D. There are 12 residues in the CDR3. Per germline, CDR1 SGHNT and CDR2 YYREEE (reference sequence). Trimming stripped 4 bases from V and 2 bases from J, with 6 bases between. As DNA, the CDR3 is TGTGCCAGCAGCCGGGGTAACACTGAAGCTTTCTTT. It encodes CASSRGNTEAFF.